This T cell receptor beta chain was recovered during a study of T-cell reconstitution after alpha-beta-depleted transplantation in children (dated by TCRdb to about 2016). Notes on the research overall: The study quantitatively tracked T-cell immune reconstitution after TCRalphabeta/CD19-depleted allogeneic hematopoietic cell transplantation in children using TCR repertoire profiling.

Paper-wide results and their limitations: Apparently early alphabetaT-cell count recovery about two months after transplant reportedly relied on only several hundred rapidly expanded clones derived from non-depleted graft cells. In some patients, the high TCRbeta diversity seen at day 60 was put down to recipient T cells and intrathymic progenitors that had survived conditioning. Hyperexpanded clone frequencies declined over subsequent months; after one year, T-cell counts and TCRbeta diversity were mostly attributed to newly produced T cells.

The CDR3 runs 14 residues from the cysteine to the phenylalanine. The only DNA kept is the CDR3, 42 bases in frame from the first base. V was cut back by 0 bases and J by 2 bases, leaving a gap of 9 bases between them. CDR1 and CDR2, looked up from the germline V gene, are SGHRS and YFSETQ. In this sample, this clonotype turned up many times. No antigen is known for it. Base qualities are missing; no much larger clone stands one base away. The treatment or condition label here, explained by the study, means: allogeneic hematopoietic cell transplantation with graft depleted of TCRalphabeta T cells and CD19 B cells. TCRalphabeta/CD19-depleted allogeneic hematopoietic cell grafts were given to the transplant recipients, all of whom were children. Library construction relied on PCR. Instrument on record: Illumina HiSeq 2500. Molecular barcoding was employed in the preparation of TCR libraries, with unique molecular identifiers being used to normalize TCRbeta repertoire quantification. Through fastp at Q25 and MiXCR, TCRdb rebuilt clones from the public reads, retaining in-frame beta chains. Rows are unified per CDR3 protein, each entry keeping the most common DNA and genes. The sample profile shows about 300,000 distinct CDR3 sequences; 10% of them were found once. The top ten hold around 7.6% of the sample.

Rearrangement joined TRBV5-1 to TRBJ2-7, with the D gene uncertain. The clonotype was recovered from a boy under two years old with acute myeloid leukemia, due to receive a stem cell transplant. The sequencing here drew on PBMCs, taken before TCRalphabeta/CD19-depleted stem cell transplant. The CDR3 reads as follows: CASSLGVRAYEQYF. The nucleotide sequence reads TGCGCCAGCAGCTTGGGGGTCAGAGCCTACGAGCAGTACTTC.